This is a list of T cell receptor beta chains from one sample in a study of sequential checkpoint blockade in melanoma. TCRdb's copy holds only in-frame clones and misses some; the assay was immunoSEQ multiplex PCR. The table records about 710 clones, less than 25% of them present only once. The specimen comprised tumor tissue (inferred from file names), sampled from a patient given nivolumab and ipilimumab in sequence. Source of these receptors: a human donor with melanoma. CDR3s include the opening cysteine and the closing phenylalanine or tryptophan. A D gene is named only where the DNA matches it firmly. The listing skips clone size in some rows; elsewhere it reads once, few, many or a size class.

J gene: TRBJ2-3
clone size: .
V gene: TRBV19
D gene: TRBD1
CDR3 DNA: TGTGCCAGTAGTGAGGGACAGGGTAGAGTGGATACGCAGTATTTT
CDR3 protein: CASSEGQGRVDTQYF

J gene: TRBJ1-1
clone size: few
V gene: TRBV29-1
D gene: .
CDR3 DNA: TGCAGCGTTGAGTGGTCGGGGACGAGGTGGGCTTTCTTT
CDR3 protein: CSVEWSGTRWAFF

J gene: TRBJ2-7
clone size: .
V gene: TRBV18
D gene: .
CDR3 DNA: TGTGCCAGCTCACCCCTAGACAGGAGTTTCTCCTACGAGCAGTACTTC
CDR3 protein: CASSPLDRSFSYEQYF

J gene: TRBJ2-7
clone size: .
V gene: TRBV14
D gene: .
CDR3 DNA: TGTGCCAGCAGCCATGGCGCAGGCCACTCCTACGAGCAGTACTTC
CDR3 protein: CASSHGAGHSYEQYF

J gene: TRBJ2-7
clone size: hyperexpanded
V gene: TRBV9
D gene: .
CDR3 DNA: TGTGCCAGCAGCGTAGGGAGGGAGGCCCCCTACTGCGAGCAGTACTTC
CDR3 protein: CASSVGREAPYCEQYF

J gene: TRBJ2-7
clone size: medium-sized
V gene: TRBV7-1
D gene: TRBD1
CDR3 DNA: TGTGCCAGCAGCAACCGGGACAGCTACGAGCAGTACTTC
CDR3 protein: CASSNRDSYEQYF

J gene: TRBJ2-7
clone size: few
V gene: TRBV6-8
D gene: TRBD1
CDR3 DNA: TGTGCCGGAGGGGGACAGGGGTCTAAGGAGCAGTACTTC
CDR3 protein: CAGGGQGSKEQYF

J gene: TRBJ2-2
clone size: few
V gene: TRBV27
D gene: TRBD1
CDR3 DNA: TGTGCCAGCAGATGGACAGGGCGCACCGGGGAGCTGTTTTTT
CDR3 protein: CASRWTGRTGELFF

J gene: TRBJ1-1
clone size: large
V gene: TRBV12-5
D gene: .
CDR3 DNA: TGTGCCAGCAATCCGGGGAGGGGGTTATCCACTGAAGCTTTCTTT
CDR3 protein: CASNPGRGLSTEAFF

J gene: TRBJ2-1
clone size: .
V gene: TRBV10-1
D gene: .
CDR3 DNA: TGCGCCAGCAGTGAAAGTAAGGCGGCAGCATCCTACAATGAGCAGTTCTTC
CDR3 protein: CASSESKAAASYNEQFF

J gene: TRBJ2-1
clone size: large
V gene: TRBV6-8
D gene: .
CDR3 DNA: TGTGCCAGCACCAACGCGGCAGGGGCCTTGTACAATGAGCAGTTCTTC
CDR3 protein: CASTNAAGALYNEQFF

J gene: TRBJ2-3
clone size: .
V gene: TRBV19
D gene: .
CDR3 DNA: TGTGCCAGTAGTATAGATAGGGGGACAGATACGCAGTATTTT
CDR3 protein: CASSIDRGTDTQYF

J gene: TRBJ2-5
clone size: medium-sized
V gene: TRBV11-3
D gene: TRBD2
CDR3 DNA: TGTGCCAGCAGCTTTCTAGCGGGAGTCAGTGGGACCCAGTACTTC
CDR3 protein: CASSFLAGVSGTQYF

J gene: TRBJ1-3
clone size: once
V gene: TRBV30
D gene: .
CDR3 DNA: TGTGCCTGGAGTGTAGGGCCTGGAAACACCATATATTTT
CDR3 protein: CAWSVGPGNTIYF

J gene: TRBJ2-3
clone size: .
V gene: TRBV9
D gene: TRBD2
CDR3 DNA: TGTGCCAGCAGCGCCATAGCGGGGGGGAACACAGATACGCAGTATTTT
CDR3 protein: CASSAIAGGNTDTQYF

J gene: TRBJ2-5
clone size: .
V gene: TRBV19
D gene: .
CDR3 DNA: TGTGCCAGTAGCAACCTTCGTGGGGGCAAGGGGGAGACCCAGTACTTC
CDR3 protein: CASSNLRGGKGETQYF

J gene: TRBJ2-1
clone size: few
V gene: TRBV12-5
D gene: .
CDR3 DNA: TGTGCCAGCATTAGAAGCGGGCGGGCTAGCTCCTACAATGAGCAGTTCTTC
CDR3 protein: CASIRSGRASSYNEQFF

J gene: TRBJ1-2
clone size: few
V gene: TRBV19
D gene: .
CDR3 DNA: TGTGCCAGTAGTATAGATCTCCAGACAGCCACGGATGGCTACACCTTC
CDR3 protein: CASSIDLQTATDGYTF